This T cell receptor (beta chain) was identified during a study of patients and donors after allogeneic stem cell transplantation. Using its own MiXCR run on the RT-PCR reads, TCRdb lists one record per CDR3 protein. The repertoire includes 24,000 or so distinct CDR3 sequences, 25% to 30% of them detected once, and 48% sits in the top ten. This CDR3 spans 17 amino acids. J gave up 9 bases and V 3 bases, and 17 bases lay outside the gene matches. The germline CDR1 and CDR2 sequences are DFQATT and SNEGSKA (reference sequence). At least ten counts were recorded for this clonotype. This rearrangement joins TRBV20-1 to TRBJ2-1; 10 bases fit TRBD2. The sequenced sample was blood, either unsorted or a sorted T cell fraction (not recorded which). This receptor was obtained from a human donor who was either an allogeneic HSCT recipient or a stem cell or donor lymphocyte infusion donor (not recorded which). It is not recorded whose cells these are; they may come from a transplant donor. The CDR3 DNA follows: TGCAGTGCTAGTAGTCCACCTGGCAGCGGGGGGGCGAGTGAGCAGTTCTTC. Residues: CSASSPPGSGGASEQFF.